Presented here are 24 T cell receptor beta chains from one specimen sequenced in a study of T-cell memory formation after mild COVID-19. MiXCR, run by TCRdb on the 5' RACE reads, gives a single entry per CDR3 protein. This sample yields about 350,000 distinct CDR3 sequences, of which approximately 15% are seen a single time; about 20% belongs to the top ten. The sequenced sample was PBMCs or a T cell subset sorted from them (not recorded which). Source of these receptors: a man between 18 and 35 years old who had mild COVID-19 (a few samples of this study predate the infection). Cell type and time point are not known.

This clonotype was detected a few times. The chain joins TRBV20-1 to TRBJ1-2; D call uncertain. Germline CDR1 DFQATT, CDR2 SNEGSKA (reference sequence). Deletions cut 3 bases from V and 5 bases from J, with 13 bases between. CDR3 size: 13 residues. As DNA, the CDR3 is TGCAGTGCTAGTCCTCGGGCGGATTATGGCTACACCTTC. Translating it yields CSASPRADYGYTF.

The rearrangement links TRBV20-1 to TRBJ2-1; D may be TRBD1 or TRBD2 (6 bases each). Trimming shortened V by 3 bases and J by 11 bases, and 14 bases separated the two germline ends. CDR3 size: 12 residues. The V gene's germline CDR1 is DFQATT and CDR2 SNEGSKA (reference sequence). In DNA form, the CDR3 reads TGCAGTGCTAGGGAGGGGGGCGGTAAGCAGTTCTTC. Translating gives CSAREGGGKQFF.

A few counts support this clonotype. V usage is TRBV19 and J usage is TRBJ1-1; D gene unclear. Trimming took 3 bases from V and 4 from J, leaving 6 bases between them. The CDR3 length is 12 residues. CDR1 and CDR2 (germline): LNHDA, SQIVND (reference sequence). CDR3 amino acids: CASSMLGTEAFF. CDR3 nucleotides: TGTGCCAGTAGTATGCTGGGCACTGAAGCTTTCTTT.

The V and J genes are TRBV7-2 and TRBJ2-5; D might be TRBD1 or TRBD2, each matching 6 bases. Trimming pared 1 base from V and 5 bases from J, leaving 14 bases between. The CDR3 is made up of 15 amino acids. Per the germline V gene, CDR1 is SGHTA and CDR2 is FQGNSA. The CDR3 region has the DNA TGTGCCAGCAGCTTAGGGGGGGCCTCGGGGGAGACCCAGTACTTC. Amino acids: CASSLGGASGETQYF.

The chain has TRBV6-2 or TRBV6-3 and TRBJ2-4; 8 bases are shared with TRBD2. Germline trimming cut 8 bases from V and 13 bases from J; bases unmatched to any gene: 13. Germline V lookup: CDR1 MNHEY, CDR2 SVGEGT. The CDR3 has 13 amino acids. The CDR3 nucleotides are TGTGCCAGCGTTGGTTCCGGGACTAGTCGCCAGTACTTC. It translates to CASVGSGTSRQYF.

This sequence joins TRBV7-2 and TRBJ1-5; 9 bases are shared with TRBD1. V dropped 5 bases and J dropped 3; count of bases not matched to a gene: 5. Germline V CDR1 and CDR2: SGHTA, FQGNSA. The CDR3 is 15 amino acids. CDR3 residues: CASSPQGANNQPQHF. In nucleotides, the CDR3 is TGTGCCAGCAGCCCACAGGGGGCTAACAATCAGCCCCAGCATTTT.

The chain joins TRBV9 to TRBJ2-5; tentative D call: TRBD1 (5 bases). CDR3 size: 14 residues. Trimming pared 4 bases from V and 4 bases from J, leaving 14 bases between. CDR1 is SGDLS, CDR2 YYNGEE, per germline. The CDR3 DNA reads TGTGCCAGCAGCCCGGGTGGGGCTGCAGAGACCCAGTACTTC. It is translated as CASSPGGAAETQYF.

The chain recombines TRBV24-1 with TRBJ1-1; weak D call: TRBD1 (6 bases). Germline loops: CDR1 KGHDR, CDR2 SFDVKD. V was trimmed by 2 bases and J by 3 bases, leaving 12 bases between them. CDR3 length: 15 amino acids. The CDR3 region is CATSDSGGEHTEAFF. The CDR3 coding sequence is TGTGCCACCAGTGATTCGGGGGGCGAGCACACTGAAGCTTTCTTT.

The chain has TRBV5-1 and TRBJ2-7; D may be TRBD1 or TRBD2 (6 bases each). V lost 4 bases, J lost 6 bases, and 11 bases lay in between. Germline V lookup: CDR1 SGHRS, CDR2 YFSETQ. This CDR3 comprises 12 residues. The CDR3: CASSRGESEQYF. The CDR3 bases are TGCGCCAGCAGCAGGGGGGAGTCCGAGCAGTACTTC.

This clonotype was counted at least ten times. This chain connects TRBV7-9 to TRBJ1-4, with D hard to call. Looked up from germline, CDR1 is SEHNR and CDR2 is FQNEAQ (reference sequence). The CDR3 sequence is 15 residues long. V lost 0 bases and J 6 bases, leaving 11 bases between the germline ends. As DNA, the CDR3 is TGTGCCAGCAGCTTAGCAATTGCAGGATATGAAAAACTGTTTTTT. Amino acid sequence: CASSLAIAGYEKLFF. Full variable domain (remainder filled in from reference TRBV7-9 and TRBJ1-4): DTGVSQNPRHKITKRGQNVTFRCDPISEHNRLYWYRQTLGQGPEFLTYFQNEAQLEKSRLLSDRFSAERPKGSFSTLEIQRTEQGDSAMYLCASSLAIAGYEKLFFGSGTQLSVL.

V usage is TRBV7-2 and J usage is TRBJ2-7; no clear D gene. Trimming took 0 bases from V and 3 from J, leaving 6 bases between them. This CDR3 is built from 13 residues. The germline V gene encodes CDR1 SGHTA and CDR2 FQGNSA. The DNA for the CDR3 is TGTGCCAGCAGCTTAGCTAGCCACTACGAGCAGTACGTC. Translation gives CASSLASHYEQYV.

This clonotype was recorded at least ten times. The rearrangement uses TRBV4-1 and TRBJ2-7, with 11 bases that match TRBD2. With V trimmed by 4 bases and J by 0 bases, 2 bases remained unmatched. The CDR3 sequence is 15 residues long. Germline V lookup: CDR1 MGHRA, CDR2 YSYEKL. Here the CDR3 reads CASSPGTSGSYEQYF. CDR3 nucleotide sequence: TGCGCCAGCAGCCCCGGGACTAGCGGCTCCTACGAGCAGTACTTC.

This clonotype has ten or more counts. CDR3 loop: CSAPLSADTQYF. In nucleotides, the CDR3 is TGCAGTGCCCCACTGAGTGCAGATACGCAGTATTTT. This sequence joins TRBV20-1 and TRBJ2-3; no clear D gene. V gave up 6 bases and J gave up 4 bases, with 11 bases separating them. This CDR3 spans 12 amino acids. CDR1 and CDR2 from the germline V gene are DFQATT and SNEGSKA (reference sequence).

The rearrangement uses TRBV15 and TRBJ1-2, with a tentative D call TRBD1 (5 bases). This CDR3 comprises 17 residues. Germline V gene sequence: CDR1 LNHNV, CDR2 YYDKDF (reference sequence). Trimming took off 3 bases at V and 4 bases at J, with 21 bases between the two ends. CDR3 in amino acids: CATSRDRDPRGPYGYTF. The DNA of the CDR3 is TGTGCCACCAGCAGGGACCGGGACCCCAGAGGTCCCTATGGCTACACCTTC.

The chain employs TRBV12-3 or TRBV12-4 and TRBJ1-4; TRBD1 is a possible D gene (5 bases). CDR3 length equals 15 residues. Trimming stripped 4 bases from V and 7 bases from J, with 16 bases between. CDR3 sequence reads: CASSSGRGLGEKLFF. CDR3 bases: TGTGCCAGCAGTTCTGGACGGGGCTTGGGTGAAAAACTGTTTTTT.

This clonotype has ten or more counts. This chain joins TRBV29-1 and TRBJ2-2; D unclear. Trimming pared 7 bases from V and 5 bases from J, leaving 11 bases between. Germline CDR1 and CDR2: SQVTM and ANQGSEA. This CDR3 has 12 amino acids. The CDR3 spells CSARPLTGELFF. The DNA of the CDR3 is TGCAGCGCCAGACCATTAACCGGGGAGCTGTTTTTT.

The chain is built from TRBV5-1 and TRBJ2-6, with D unresolved. Looked up from germline, CDR1 is SGHRS and CDR2 is YFSETQ. The V and J ends lost 0 bases and 0 bases respectively, with 4 bases between them. The CDR3 has 15 amino acids. The CDR3 nucleotides read TGCGCCAGCAGCTTGGCTCGCTCTGGGGCCAACGTCCTGACTTTC. It specifies CASSLARSGANVLTF.

This clonotype has more than one count but fewer than ten. The chain recombines TRBV7-7 with TRBJ2-2, with D maybe TRBD1 (6 bases). CDR1 and CDR2 from the germline V gene are SSHAT and FNYEAQ (reference sequence). The CDR3 runs to 13 residues. This CDR3 reads CASQGWDTGELFF. DNA for the CDR3: TGTGCGTCACAGGGTTGGGACACCGGGGAGCTGTTTTTT. Variable domain in full (rest from reference TRBV7-7 and TRBJ2-2): GAGVSQSPRYKVTKRGQDVTLRCDPISSHATLYWYQQALGQGPEFLTYFNYEAQPDKSGLPSDRFSAERPEGSISTLTIQRTEQRDSAMYRCASQGWDTGELFFGEGSRLTVL.

The CDR3 nucleotides read TGTGCCAGCAGCTTTACACGACTAGGGGGCTACACCTTC. Translating it yields CASSFTRLGGYTF. The rearrangement uses TRBV13 and TRBJ1-2; D is unresolved. Trimming took off 3 bases at V and 8 bases at J, with 13 bases between the two ends. This CDR3 is built from 13 residues. Germline values: CDR1 PRHDT, CDR2 FYEKMQ (reference sequence).

The V gene is TRBV6-2 or TRBV6-3, the J gene TRBJ2-7; 10 positions match TRBD1. The CDR3 sequence is 14 residues long. CDR1 MNHEY and CDR2 SVGEGT come from the germline V gene. J lost 2 bases, V lost 9 bases, and 7 bases had no gene match. CDR3 in amino acids: CASGDRGFTYEQYF. The CDR3 DNA is TGTGCCAGTGGGGACAGGGGATTCACCTACGAGCAGTACTTC.

J is TRBJ1-2 and V is TRBV29-1, with a possible D match to TRBD1 (6 bases). Germline V lookup: CDR1 SQVTM, CDR2 ANQGSEA. The CDR3 length is 13 residues. Trimming shortened V by 3 bases and J by 6 bases, and 14 bases separated the two germline ends. The CDR3 nucleotides read TGCAGCGTTGATCCCACAGGGCGCGATGGCTACACCTTC. The encoded protein is CSVDPTGRDGYTF.

V and J are TRBV5-1 and TRBJ2-5; no clear D gene. This CDR3 has 15 residues. Trimming took off 4 bases at V and 5 bases at J, with 18 bases between the two ends. Germline values: CDR1 SGHRS, CDR2 YFSETQ. The CDR3 DNA follows: TGCGCCAGCAGCCCGGGTGGCTCAATGGGGGAGACCCAGTACTTC. Its protein product is CASSPGGSMGETQYF.

This clonotype was detected many times. The CDR3 sequence is CASSSPGHSPLHF. CDR3 nucleotide sequence: TGTGCCAGCAGTTCACCGGGACATTCACCCCTCCACTTT. V gene TRBV12-3 or TRBV12-4 combines with J gene TRBJ1-6; weak D call: TRBD1 (5 bases). The V end lost 4 bases, the J end lost 8 bases, and 9 bases lay between the germline ends. CDR3 length equals 13 residues.

The gene calls are TRBV12-3 or TRBV12-4 and TRBJ2-3; perhaps D is TRBD1 or TRBD2 (5 bases each). CDR3 length: 14 residues. Trimming pared 3 bases from V and 4 bases from J, leaving 11 bases between. The CDR3 nucleotides read TGTGCCAGCAGTTTCGGGGCGAGTTCAGATACGCAGTATTTT. This translates into CASSFGASSDTQYF.